A single sample is the source of the 22 T cell receptor beta chains below, sequenced in a study of shared clonotypes between healthy human individuals. This table comes from immunoSEQ multiplex PCR, and its TCRdb copy is limited to in-frame clones, with some not included. Of fewer than 2.5 million clones in the sample, more than 85% are singletons; the top ten hold approximately 0.37%. The source material was naive CD4+ T cells from PBMCs. Documented subset: CD45RA+ positively selected. All receptors come from a man younger than 35 in good health. Some clones in this sample may be carry-over from other donors' samples.

V gene TRBV6-6 combines with J gene TRBJ2-7; 11 bases map to TRBD1. The CDR3 extends over 14 amino acids. After removal of 7 bases from V and 3 bases from J, the junction contained 5 bases not matched to a gene. The germline V gene has CDR1 MNHNY and CDR2 SVGAGI (reference sequence). The DNA of the CDR3 is TGTGCCAGCATCTCCGGGACAGGGGGCTACGAGCAGTACTTC. This gives the protein CASISGTGGYEQYF.

This clone was seen just once. The chain joins TRBV19 to TRBJ1-4; TRBD1 matches at 8 bases. The germline V gene has CDR1 LNHDA and CDR2 SQIVND (reference sequence). The length of the CDR3 is 15 residues. The V segment lost 3 bases and the J segment 6 bases; nucleotides outside the gene matches: 6. As DNA, the CDR3 is TGTGCCAGTAGTATTGCACGACAGGGGTATGAAAAACTGTTTTTT. Amino acid sequence: CASSIARQGYEKLFF.

The DNA for the CDR3 is TGTGCCAGCCGGACCGGACCCTCTTACAATGAGCAGTTCTTC. It codes for CASRTGPSYNEQFF. This chain joins TRBV19 and TRBJ2-1; D is unresolved. The CDR3 is 14 amino acids. Trimming shortened V by 9 bases and J by 4 bases, and 16 bases separated the two germline ends. Germline values: CDR1 LNHDA, CDR2 SQIVND (reference sequence).

V and J are TRBV28 and TRBJ2-1; TRBD2 matches 15 bases. V shed 6 bases, J shed 11 bases, and the junction held 5 bases outside the gene matches. Germline CDR1 reads MDHEN; CDR2 reads SYDVKM. The CDR3 is made up of 14 amino acids. CDR3 amino acids: CASRKGLAGGQQFF. CDR3 bases: TGTGCCAGCAGAAAGGGACTAGCGGGAGGCCAGCAGTTCTTC.

The rearrangement links TRBV5-4 to TRBJ1-1, with unresolved D. Germline V lookup: CDR1 SGHNT, CDR2 YYREEE (reference sequence). The CDR3 length is 14 residues. Deletions cut 2 bases from V and 11 bases from J, with 19 bases between. CDR3 protein: CASSLEGSSGVAFF. The CDR3 bases are TGTGCCAGCAGCTTAGAGGGCAGCTCGGGAGTGGCTTTCTTT.

This chain connects TRBV5-1 to TRBJ1-3; 7 bases fit TRBD1. There are 15 residues in the CDR3. Trimming at V came to 8 bases and at J to 2 bases, leaving 10 bases not matched to a gene. Germline V gene data show CDR1 as SGHRS and CDR2 as YFSETQ. The CDR3 loop is CASRGGTGAGNTIYF. The DNA of the CDR3 is TGCGCCAGTCGGGGAGGCACAGGGGCTGGAAACACCATATATTTT.

This clone was seen a single time. V gene TRBV28 combines with J gene TRBJ1-4, with 8 bases that match TRBD1. The junction had 10 bases not matched to a gene; V was cut back by 6 bases and J by 4 bases. The germline V gene encodes CDR1 MDHEN and CDR2 SYDVKM. The CDR3 runs 16 residues. As DNA, the CDR3 is TGTGCCAGCAGCCCCCAGGGGGCCGGTGATAATGAAAAACTGTTTTTT. It translates to CASSPQGAGDNEKLFF.

The J gene is TRBJ1-1, the V gene TRBV27, with D perhaps TRBD1 (6 bases). From germline, CDR1 is MNHEY and CDR2 SMNVEV (reference sequence). This CDR3 spans 15 amino acids. V lost 2 bases, J lost 3 bases, and 13 bases lay in between. CDR3: CASSLKNQGYTEAFF. The CDR3 DNA sequence: TGTGCCAGCAGTTTAAAGAACCAGGGGTACACTGAAGCTTTCTTT.

The V call is TRBV5-1, the J call TRBJ2-7, with TRBD1 matching 9 bases. V shed 4 bases and J 0 bases; nucleotides not matched to a gene: 17. The CDR3 contains 19 residues. Germline CDR1 SGHRS, CDR2 YFSETQ. The CDR3 DNA reads TGCGCCAGCAGCAAAGGCTTTAGGACAGGGGACACCAGCTCCTACGAGCAGTACTTC. Translated: CASSKGFRTGDTSSYEQYF.

Remarks on this clone: This sample also contains other DNA sequences that code for the same CDR3. The J gene is TRBJ2-7, the V gene TRBV28; D might be TRBD1 (5 bases). V was clipped by 2 bases and J by 4 bases, with 9 bases between them. CDR3 size: 13 residues. CDR1 is MDHEN, CDR2 SYDVKM, per germline. CDR3 loop: CASSLIGAYEQYF. CDR3 DNA sequence: TGTGCCAGCAGTTTAATAGGGGCTTACGAGCAGTACTTC.

J is TRBJ2-1 and V is TRBV4-2; 10 nucleotides align to TRBD2. V shed 4 bases, J shed 6 bases, and the junction held 9 bases outside the gene matches. CDR1 LGHNA and CDR2 YNFKEQ come from the germline V gene. CDR3 length: 16 amino acids. As DNA, the CDR3 is TGTGCCAGCAGCCTTCCCGGGACTAGCGTCGGCAATGAGCAGTTCTTC. Amino acid sequence: CASSLPGTSVGNEQFF.

This chain joins TRBV7-9 and TRBJ2-7; TRBD2 might be the D (6 bases). V lost 4 bases to trimming and J lost 2 bases, with 18 bases between them. The V gene's germline CDR1 is SEHNR and CDR2 FQNEAQ (reference sequence). The CDR3 length is 16 residues. Here the CDR3 reads CASSSGTAGSAYEQYF. The CDR3 coding sequence is TGTGCCAGCAGCTCGGGTACGGCGGGATCGGCCTACGAGCAGTACTTC.

This chain links TRBV6-1 with TRBJ2-5; D gene unclear. V was clipped by 10 bases and J by 7 bases, with 7 bases between them. CDR1 and CDR2 from the germline V gene are MNHNS and SASEGT. This CDR3 spans 9 amino acids. The CDR3 reads CATVGTQYF. The CDR3 coding sequence is TGTGCCACGGTGGGGACCCAGTACTTC.

In nucleotides, the CDR3 is TGTGCCACCGGGTCACAGATAAATGGCTACACCTTC. Translating it yields CATGSQINGYTF. The chain recombines TRBV6-5 with TRBJ1-2, with D hard to call. This CDR3 comprises 12 residues. The V and J ends lost 10 bases and 6 bases respectively, with 15 bases between them. Germline V CDR1 and CDR2: MNHEY, SVGAGI.

With respect to this clone: At the DNA level, this CDR3 is encoded by other sequences in the same sample as well. The V call is TRBV5-4, the J call TRBJ1-2, with D unresolved. V was trimmed by 2 bases and J by 8 bases, leaving 10 bases between them. In germline, CDR1 is SGHNT, CDR2 YYREEE (reference sequence). CDR3 length: 12 residues. The CDR3 reads CASSFEGRGYTF. CDR3 bases: TGTGCCAGCAGCTTTGAGGGCCGGGGCTACACCTTC. Based on the CDR3 plus reference TRBV5-4 and TRBJ1-2, the full variable domain is ETGVTQSPTHLIKTRGQQVTLRCSSQSGHNTVSWYQQALGQGPQFIFQYYREEENGRGNFPPRFSGLQFPNYSSELNVNALELDDSALYLCASSFEGRGYTFGSGTRLTVV.

This rearrangement joins TRBV28 to TRBJ2-3; D not resolved. The CDR3 extends over 13 amino acids. V was clipped by 7 bases and J by 1 base, with 9 bases between them. CDR1 is MDHEN and CDR2 is SYDVKM in the germline V gene. Here the CDR3 DNA reads TGTGCCAGCATTCCCCAGGGCACAGATACGCAGTATTTT. Its protein product is CASIPQGTDTQYF.

The genes are TRBV4-1 and TRBJ1-2; D is possibly TRBD1 (5 bases). The CDR3 spans 16 residues. The V end lost 2 bases, the J end lost 5 bases, and 18 bases lay between the germline ends. CDR1 is MGHRA, CDR2 YSYEKL, per germline. The CDR3 spells CASSQRTLDSSYGYTF. The CDR3 region has the DNA TGCGCCAGCAGCCAACGGACACTGGATTCGAGTTATGGCTACACCTTC.

The rearrangement joins TRBV5-1 to TRBJ2-7; 8 bases fit TRBD2. V lost 6 bases and J lost 3; bases outside the gene matches: 5. The CDR3 has 13 amino acids. Germline V gives CDR1 SGHRS, CDR2 YFSETQ. The CDR3 region has the DNA TGCGCCAGCACCAACGGGACTAGCTACGAGCAGTACTTC. It yields the protein CASTNGTSYEQYF.

A note on this clone: Other DNA sequences in the same sample also yield this CDR3. The V gene is TRBV5-1, the J gene TRBJ1-1, with 8 bases lining up with TRBD1. The CDR3 runs 14 residues. V lost 4 bases to trimming and J lost 4 bases; unmatched junction nucleotides: 6. The V gene's germline CDR1 is SGHRS and CDR2 YFSETQ. The CDR3 nucleotides are TGCGCCAGCAGCGGTCAGGGGGCGCGCACTGAAGCTTTCTTT. It codes for CASSGQGARTEAFF.

This clone appeared a single time. The chain joins TRBV29-1 to TRBJ2-4; 13 bases agree with TRBD2. V was pared by 4 bases and J by 5 bases, with 8 bases of the junction left unmatched. From germline, CDR1 is SQVTM and CDR2 ANQGSEA. The CDR3 is made up of 16 amino acids. The CDR3 sequence is CSVGPWTSGSENIQYF. CDR3 DNA: TGCAGCGTTGGCCCCTGGACTAGCGGGAGTGAAAACATTCAGTACTTC.

This clone occurred a few times. V usage is TRBV5-4 and J usage is TRBJ2-6; no definite D call. This CDR3 comprises 16 residues. With 4 bases removed from V and 0 bases from J, the gap between germline ends came to 11 bases. Germline assignment: CDR1 SGHNT and CDR2 YYREEE (reference sequence). CDR3 DNA sequence: TGTGCCAGCAGCCCTGGACGTCGCTCTGGGGCCAACGTCCTGACTTTC. Amino acids: CASSPGRRSGANVLTF.

A note on this clone: Other DNA sequences from this sample encode an identical CDR3 as well. This chain links TRBV7-9 with TRBJ2-3; TRBD2 aligns across 7 bases. The CDR3 length is 14 residues. V lost 3 bases, J lost 0 bases, and 0 bases stayed unmatched. Germline V gives CDR1 SEHNR, CDR2 FQNEAQ (reference sequence). CDR3 DNA sequence: TGTGCCAGCAGCTTTAGCGGGAGCACAGATACGCAGTATTTT. Translating gives CASSFSGSTDTQYF.